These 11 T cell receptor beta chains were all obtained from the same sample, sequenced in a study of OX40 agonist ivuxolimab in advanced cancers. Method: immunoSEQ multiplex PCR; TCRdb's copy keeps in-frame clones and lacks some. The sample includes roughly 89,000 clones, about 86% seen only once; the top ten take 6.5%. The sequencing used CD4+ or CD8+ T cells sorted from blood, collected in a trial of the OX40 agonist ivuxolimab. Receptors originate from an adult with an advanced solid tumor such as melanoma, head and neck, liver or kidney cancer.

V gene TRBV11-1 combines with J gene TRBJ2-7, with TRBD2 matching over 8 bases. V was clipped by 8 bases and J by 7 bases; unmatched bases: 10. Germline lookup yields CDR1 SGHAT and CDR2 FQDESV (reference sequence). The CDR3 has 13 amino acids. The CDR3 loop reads CASVHAGGREQYF. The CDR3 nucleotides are TGTGCCAGCGTCCATGCGGGGGGCAGAGAGCAGTACTTC.

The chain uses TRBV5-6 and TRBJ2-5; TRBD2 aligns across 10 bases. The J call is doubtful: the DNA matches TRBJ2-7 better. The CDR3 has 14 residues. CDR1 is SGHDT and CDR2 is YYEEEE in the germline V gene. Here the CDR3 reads CASSSSGRVIEQYF. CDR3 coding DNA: TGTGCCAGCAGCTCAAGCGGGAGGGTGATCGAGCAGTACTTC.

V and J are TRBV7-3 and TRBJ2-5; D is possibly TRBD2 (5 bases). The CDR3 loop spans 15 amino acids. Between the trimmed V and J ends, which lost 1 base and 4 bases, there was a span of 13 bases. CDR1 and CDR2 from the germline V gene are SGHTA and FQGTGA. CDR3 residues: CASSLSSGGRETQYF. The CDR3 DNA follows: TGTGCCAGCAGCTTAAGCTCCGGAGGAAGAGAGACCCAGTACTTC.

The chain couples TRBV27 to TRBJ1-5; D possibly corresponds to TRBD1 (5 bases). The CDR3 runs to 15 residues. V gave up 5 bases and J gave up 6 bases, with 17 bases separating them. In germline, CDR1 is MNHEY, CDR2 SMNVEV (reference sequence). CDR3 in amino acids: CASSTLNQGGQPQHF. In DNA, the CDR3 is TGTGCCAGCAGTACTCTTAATCAGGGCGGTCAGCCCCAGCATTTT.

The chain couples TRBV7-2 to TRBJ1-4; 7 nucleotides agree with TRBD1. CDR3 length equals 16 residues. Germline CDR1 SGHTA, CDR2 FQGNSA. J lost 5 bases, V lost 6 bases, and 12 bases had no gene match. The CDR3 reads CASSQGGAGGNEKLFF. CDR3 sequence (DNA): TGTGCCAGCAGTCAAGGGGGCGCGGGGGGGAATGAAAAACTGTTTTTT.

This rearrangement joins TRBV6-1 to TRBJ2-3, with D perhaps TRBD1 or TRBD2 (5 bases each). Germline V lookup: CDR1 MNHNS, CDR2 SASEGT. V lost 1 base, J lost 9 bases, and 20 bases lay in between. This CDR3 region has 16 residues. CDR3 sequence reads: CASSEVAGSVRDTQYF. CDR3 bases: TGTGCCAGCAGTGAAGTGGCAGGTTCTGTCCGGGACACGCAGTATTTT.

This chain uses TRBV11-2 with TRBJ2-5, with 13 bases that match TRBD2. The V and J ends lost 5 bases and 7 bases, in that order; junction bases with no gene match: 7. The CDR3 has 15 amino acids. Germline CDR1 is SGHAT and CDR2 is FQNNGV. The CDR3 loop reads CASSPRLAGGGTQYF. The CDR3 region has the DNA TGTGCCAGCAGCCCGCGACTAGCGGGAGGTGGGACCCAGTACTTC.

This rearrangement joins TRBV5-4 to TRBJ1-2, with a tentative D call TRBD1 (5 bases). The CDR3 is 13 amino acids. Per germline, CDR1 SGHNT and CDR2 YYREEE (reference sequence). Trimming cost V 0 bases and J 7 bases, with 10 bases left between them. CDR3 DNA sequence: TGTGCCAGCAGCTTGGTAGGCGGGACTGGCTACACCTTC. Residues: CASSLVGGTGYTF.

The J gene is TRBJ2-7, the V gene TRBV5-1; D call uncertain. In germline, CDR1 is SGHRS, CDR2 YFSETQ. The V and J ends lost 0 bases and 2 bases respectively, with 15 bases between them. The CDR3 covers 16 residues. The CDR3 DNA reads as TGCGCCAGCAGCTTGGAGGGCCGAAACCCAGCCTACGAGCAGTACTTC. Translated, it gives CASSLEGRNPAYEQYF.

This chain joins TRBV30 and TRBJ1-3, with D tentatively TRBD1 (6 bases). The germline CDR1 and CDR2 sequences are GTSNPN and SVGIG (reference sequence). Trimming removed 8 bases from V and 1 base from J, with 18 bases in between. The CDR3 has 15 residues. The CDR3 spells CAHKQGFSSGNTIYF. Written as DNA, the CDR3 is TGTGCCCATAAACAGGGCTTTTCGTCTGGAAACACCATATATTTT.

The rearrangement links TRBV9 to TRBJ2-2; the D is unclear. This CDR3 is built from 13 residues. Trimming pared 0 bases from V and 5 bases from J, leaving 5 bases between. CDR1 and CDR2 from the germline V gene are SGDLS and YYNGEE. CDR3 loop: CASSVEWTGELFF. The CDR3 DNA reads TGTGCCAGCAGCGTAGAGTGGACCGGGGAGCTGTTTTTT.